Shown below are 23 T cell receptor beta chains from a single sample sequenced in a study of shared clonotypes between healthy human individuals. Clones were read by immunoSEQ multiplex PCR, and TCRdb kept only the in-frame ones, dropping some. The sample holds roughly 2.6 million clones, approximately 94% seen once. Sequencing input: naive CD4+ T cells sorted from blood. The subset was: CD45RA+ positively selected. These receptors all come from a man in his late teens or twenties in good health.

The chain has TRBV30 and TRBJ1-4; D is unclear. This CDR3 region has 11 residues. V was shortened by 0 bases and J by 10 bases, with 6 bases between the two germline ends. Per the germline V gene, CDR1 is GTSNPN and CDR2 is SVGIG (reference sequence). Here the CDR3 DNA reads TGTGCCTGGAGTGTAGATAGAAAACTGTTTTTT. Protein: CAWSVDRKLFF.

The V call is TRBV2, the J call TRBJ1-4; TRBD1 agrees at 7 bases. The CDR3 has 14 residues. Germline lookup yields CDR1 SNHLY and CDR2 FYNNEI. V dropped 3 bases and J dropped 10; count of bases not matched to a gene: 8. CDR3 in DNA: TGTGCCAGCAGTGAGGGACAGTTAGGAGGAAAACTGTTTTTT. This codes for CASSEGQLGGKLFF.

The chain combines TRBV9 with TRBJ1-3; the D gene is possibly TRBD1 (5 bases). V lost 1 base, J lost 0 bases, and 11 bases lay in between. Looked up from germline, CDR1 is SGDLS and CDR2 is YYNGEE. The CDR3 is 16 amino acids. DNA of the CDR3: TGTGCCAGCAGCGTACGGGGGGACCTCTCTGGAAACACCATATATTTT. Translation: CASSVRGDLSGNTIYF. Full variable domain (remainder filled in from reference TRBV9 and TRBJ1-3): DSGVTQTPKHLITATGQRVTLRCSPRSGDLSVYWYQQSLDQGLQFLIQYYNGEERAKGNILERFSAQQFPDLHSELNLSSLELGDSALYFCASSVRGDLSGNTIYFGEGSWLTVV.

The chain couples TRBV18 to TRBJ2-1, with D perhaps given as TRBD1 or TRBD2 (5 bases each). Trimming left V 3 bases short and J 4 bases short, with 16 bases between. The length of the CDR3 is 16 residues. Germline V gene lookup returns CDR1 KGHSH and CDR2 LQKENI. The CDR3 spells CASSPTRGSDYNEQFF. CDR3 nucleotide sequence: TGTGCCAGCTCACCCACGAGGGGATCGGATTACAATGAGCAGTTCTTC.

The chain combines TRBV6-5 with TRBJ1-1, with unresolved D. Trimming cost V 2 bases and J 5 bases, with 9 bases left between them. Looked up from germline, CDR1 is MNHEY and CDR2 is SVGAGI. The CDR3 runs 13 residues. DNA of the CDR3: TGTGCCAGCAGTTACCTGAGAGGGACTGAAGCTTTCTTT. It yields the protein CASSYLRGTEAFF.

A word on this clone: This specimen includes other DNA sequences encoding the same CDR3. This chain links TRBV5-1 with TRBJ2-5; 9 bases agree with TRBD1. CDR1 SGHRS and CDR2 YFSETQ come from the germline V gene. J lost 2 bases, V lost 0 bases, and 2 bases had no gene match. The CDR3 extends over 15 amino acids. In DNA, the CDR3 is TGCGCCAGCAGCTTGGGACAGGGGGGGCAAGAGACCCAGTACTTC. It codes for CASSLGQGGQETQYF.

The rearrangement links TRBV6-5 to TRBJ2-7, with 8 positions matching TRBD1. This CDR3 is 15 amino acids long. Germline lookup yields CDR1 MNHEY and CDR2 SVGAGI. V gave up 6 bases and J gave up 0 bases; unmatched junction bases: 7. CDR3 sequence: CASSTDRDFSYEQYF. The CDR3 DNA reads TGTGCCAGCAGCACGGACAGGGACTTCTCCTACGAGCAGTACTTC.

The rearrangement uses TRBV6-6 and TRBJ2-7; D not certain. CDR3 length equals 16 residues. Germline V lookup: CDR1 MNHNY, CDR2 SVGAGI (reference sequence). Trimming stripped 0 bases from V and 2 bases from J, with 14 bases between. CDR3 region: CASSYSIVADPYEQYF. CDR3 bases: TGTGCCAGCAGTTACTCGATAGTAGCAGACCCCTACGAGCAGTACTTC.

CDR3 sequence reads: CASSSRTSTGITTNEKLFF. CDR3 coding DNA: TGTGCCAGCAGCTCAAGAACCTCGACGGGTATAACAACTAATGAAAAACTGTTTTTT. The chain employs TRBV11-2 and TRBJ1-4; D is ambiguous. The germline V and J ends were trimmed by 4 bases and 0 bases, with 21 bases remaining between them. Germline assignment: CDR1 SGHAT and CDR2 FQNNGV. This CDR3 has 19 residues.

The rearrangement joins TRBV6-1 to TRBJ2-6, with D unclear. V lost 2 bases and J 0 bases, leaving 14 bases between the germline ends. This CDR3 contains 18 residues. Germline CDR1 and CDR2: MNHNS and SASEGT. DNA of the CDR3: TGTGCCAGCAGTGAAATTTGGGCCGGTTCCTCTGGGGCCAACGTCCTGACTTTC. Translation gives CASSEIWAGSSGANVLTF.

The J gene is TRBJ2-7, the V gene TRBV27; the D gene could be TRBD1 or TRBD2 (6 bases each). CDR3 length: 16 residues. CDR1 and CDR2 (germline): MNHEY, SMNVEV (reference sequence). The V gene lost 2 bases and the J gene lost 6 bases, with 20 bases spanning the gap. Written as DNA, the CDR3 is TGTGCCAGCAGTTTAGTTGGAGGGGGTTCTCGGAGCGAGCAGTACTTC. Protein sequence: CASSLVGGGSRSEQYF.

This clone appeared a single time. Other DNA sequences of this sample code for an identical CDR3. The chain is built from TRBV7-8 and TRBJ1-1, with D tentatively TRBD1 (5 bases). Germline-derived CDR1 and CDR2 are SGHVS and FQNEAQ. Trimming stripped 1 base from V and 1 base from J, with 7 bases between. The CDR3 is 14 residues long. This CDR3 reads CASSLGGWNTEAFF. CDR3 bases: TGTGCCAGCAGCTTAGGGGGCTGGAACACTGAAGCTTTCTTT.

This clone was observed a few times. Other DNA sequences in the same sample also yield this CDR3. V gene TRBV6-6 combines with J gene TRBJ2-7; D unclear. Germline V CDR1 and CDR2: MNHNY, SVGAGI (reference sequence). There are 13 residues in the CDR3. Deletions cut 2 bases from V and 4 bases from J, with 9 bases between. The CDR3 region has the DNA TGTGCCAGCAGTTACGGCCTATCTTACGAGCAGTACTTC. Translating it yields CASSYGLSYEQYF.

The V and J genes are TRBV5-1 and TRBJ2-5, with TRBD2 identical over 11 bases. The CDR3 runs 18 residues. J gave up 2 bases and V 0 bases, and 9 bases lay outside the gene matches. Per germline, CDR1 SGHRS and CDR2 YFSETQ. The CDR3 protein is CASSLAFGLAGGQETQYF. The CDR3 nucleotides are TGCGCCAGCAGCTTGGCCTTTGGGCTAGCGGGGGGTCAAGAGACCCAGTACTTC.

In this sample, this clone turned up once. V gene TRBV5-1 combines with J gene TRBJ2-7; D remains unclear. V was clipped by 0 bases and J by 2 bases, with 9 bases between them. The CDR3 runs 14 residues. Germline loops: CDR1 SGHRS, CDR2 YFSETQ. CDR3 loop: CASSLEETAYEQYF. The CDR3 DNA reads TGCGCCAGCAGCTTGGAAGAAACAGCCTACGAGCAGTACTTC.

The chain links TRBV11-3 to TRBJ2-4; D is unclear. Per the germline V gene, CDR1 is SGHNT and CDR2 is YENEEA. This CDR3 region has 14 residues. Trimming pared 10 bases from V and 0 bases from J, leaving 13 bases between. CDR3 DNA: TGTGCCACCGGTCTCACATTAGCCAAAAACATTCAGTACTTC. Encoded protein: CATGLTLAKNIQYF.

DNA for the CDR3: TGTGCCAGCAGCTCAGCGGGAGAGCACAATGAGCAGTTCTTC. Amino acid sequence: CASSSAGEHNEQFF. This sequence joins TRBV7-9 and TRBJ2-1; 8 bases align to TRBD2. The CDR3 loop spans 14 amino acids. V lost 4 bases to trimming and J lost 5 bases; unmatched junction nucleotides: 4. Germline V lookup: CDR1 SEHNR, CDR2 FQNEAQ (reference sequence).

CDR3 sequence (DNA): TGTGCCAGCAGCTTAGCTGACAGACTCTCTGGAAACACCATATATTTT. As protein: CASSLADRLSGNTIYF. The V call is TRBV7-9, the J call TRBJ1-3; TRBD1 might be the D (5 bases). This CDR3 spans 16 amino acids. Germline-derived CDR1 and CDR2 are SEHNR and FQNEAQ (reference sequence). Trimming cost V 0 bases and J 0 bases, with 9 bases left between them.

The chain combines TRBV18 with TRBJ2-5; D perhaps matches TRBD1 (5 bases). This CDR3 spans 13 amino acids. Germline assignment: CDR1 KGHSH and CDR2 LQKENI. Trimming pared 5 bases from V and 5 bases from J, leaving 12 bases between. As DNA, the CDR3 is TGTGCCAGCTCATCAGGGTTTCAGGAGACCCAGTACTTC. It specifies CASSSGFQETQYF. Combining the CDR3 with reference TRBV18 and TRBJ2-5 gives the whole variable domain NAGVMQNPRHLVRRRGQEARLRCSPMKGHSHVYWYRQLPEEGLKFMVYLQKENIIDESGMPKERFSAEFPKEGPSILRIQQVVRGDSAAYFCASSSGFQETQYFGPGTRLLVL.

V gene TRBV7-2 combines with J gene TRBJ1-5; no clear D. This CDR3 contains 14 residues. Germline loops: CDR1 SGHTA, CDR2 FQGNSA. V lost 4 bases and J lost 3, with 10 bases in between. CDR3 DNA: TGTGCCAGCAGCTCTGCTCCTGACAATCAGCCCCAGCATTTT. As protein: CASSSAPDNQPQHF.

For this clone: Other DNA variants within this sample encode the same CDR3. The rearrangement links TRBV6-5 to TRBJ1-1; D gene uncertain. Trimming stripped 8 bases from V and 1 base from J, with 5 bases between. CDR1 MNHEY and CDR2 SVGAGI come from the germline V gene. The CDR3 is 11 residues long. CDR3 loop: CASGRNTEAFF. The CDR3 DNA sequence: TGTGCCAGCGGCAGGAACACTGAAGCTTTCTTT.

The chain has TRBV12-5 and TRBJ2-1; 8 bases line up with TRBD2. The CDR3 has 14 residues. The germline V gene has CDR1 LGHNT and CDR2 FRNRAP. V trimming: 2 bases; J trimming: 8 bases; junction bases outside the gene matches: 5. The CDR3: CASGLSGSGHEQFF. CDR3 DNA sequence: TGTGCTAGTGGTTTGAGCGGGAGCGGCCATGAGCAGTTCTTC.

This chain links TRBV7-2 with TRBJ1-3, with 7 bases that match TRBD1. Germline lookup yields CDR1 SGHTA and CDR2 FQGNSA. This CDR3 has 16 amino acids. V was clipped by 5 bases and J by 4 bases; unmatched bases: 11. For the CDR3, the DNA is TGTGCCAGCAGCCCGCAGGGGGGACCGGGGGGAAACACCATATATTTT. Translated: CASSPQGGPGGNTIYF.